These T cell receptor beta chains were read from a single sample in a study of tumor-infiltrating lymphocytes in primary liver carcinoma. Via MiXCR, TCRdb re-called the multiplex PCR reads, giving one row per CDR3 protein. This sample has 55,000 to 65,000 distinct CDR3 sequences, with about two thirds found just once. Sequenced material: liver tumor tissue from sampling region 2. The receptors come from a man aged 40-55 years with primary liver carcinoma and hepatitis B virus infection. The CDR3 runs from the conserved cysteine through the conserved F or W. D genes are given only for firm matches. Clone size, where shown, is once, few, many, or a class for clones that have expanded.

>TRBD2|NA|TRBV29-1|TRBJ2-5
CSIRTSGSWAETQHF
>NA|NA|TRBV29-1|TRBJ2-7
CSVRAEGSEQYF
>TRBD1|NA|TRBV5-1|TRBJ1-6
CASGLGTGGSSPPHF
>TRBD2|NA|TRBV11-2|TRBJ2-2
CTSSRTSGVNTGEPFF
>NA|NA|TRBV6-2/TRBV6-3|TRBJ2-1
CASSYHASLSF
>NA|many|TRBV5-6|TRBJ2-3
CASSLVLTSTDTQYF
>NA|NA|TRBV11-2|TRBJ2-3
CARNFGQCPISTDTQYF
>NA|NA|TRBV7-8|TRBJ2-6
CASSRTSSGANTLTF
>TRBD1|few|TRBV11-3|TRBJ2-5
CASSTTGGEAQHF
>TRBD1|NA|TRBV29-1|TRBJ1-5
CSIVVRQGASNQPQHF
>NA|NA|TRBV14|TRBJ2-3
CASSQDGEDTQYF
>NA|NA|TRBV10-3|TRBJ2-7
CAISDNGQGMKQCF
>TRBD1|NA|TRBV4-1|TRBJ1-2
CISSQGDRNYGYTF
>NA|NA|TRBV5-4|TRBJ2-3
CASSRPGGGYTDTQYF
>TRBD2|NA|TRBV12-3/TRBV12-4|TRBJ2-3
CASSRGTSSITDTQYF
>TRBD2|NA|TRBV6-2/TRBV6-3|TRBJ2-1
CASSSVAGALGFF
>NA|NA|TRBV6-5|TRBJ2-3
CAISYTGPHGDTQYF
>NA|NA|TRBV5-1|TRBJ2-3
CASSGGTRGADTQYF
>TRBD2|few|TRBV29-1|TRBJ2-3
CSVGAGGSRNTQYF
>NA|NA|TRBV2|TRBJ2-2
CASSDRFAGELFF
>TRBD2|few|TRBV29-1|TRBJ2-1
CSVEPSGTSGRNEQFF
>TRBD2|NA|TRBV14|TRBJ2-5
CASSQDSGLAQQEAQYF
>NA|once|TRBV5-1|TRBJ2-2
CASSLHHGTNTGELNF
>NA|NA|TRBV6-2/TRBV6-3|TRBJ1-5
CASSLNSYRNHPQHF
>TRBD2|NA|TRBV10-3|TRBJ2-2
CAISDRTSGPANIEELFF
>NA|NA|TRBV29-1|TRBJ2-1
CSGVGQGTYNEKFF
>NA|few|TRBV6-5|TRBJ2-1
CASRETGPYNEQFF
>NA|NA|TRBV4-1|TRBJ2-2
CACSQDQRFEVYTGELFF
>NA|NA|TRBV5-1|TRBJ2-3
CVSSLNGRGSTDTQYF
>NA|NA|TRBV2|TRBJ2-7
CASQSRAGRRYEQYF
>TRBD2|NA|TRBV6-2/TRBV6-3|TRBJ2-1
CASNWTSGSYNGQFF
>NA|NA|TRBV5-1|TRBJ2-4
CASSLRGFEENIQYF
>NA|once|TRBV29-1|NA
CNARPGWNEQYF
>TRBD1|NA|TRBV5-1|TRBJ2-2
CADSPTGFPRELFF
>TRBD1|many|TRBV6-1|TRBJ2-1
CASRGTGGMGEQFF
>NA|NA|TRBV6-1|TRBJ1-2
CASSEAILGYTF
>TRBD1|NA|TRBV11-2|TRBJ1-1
CACRPSRGLVNTEALF
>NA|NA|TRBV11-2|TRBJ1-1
CASILGYTKAFF
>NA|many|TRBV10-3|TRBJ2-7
CAIRSPSGTYEQYF
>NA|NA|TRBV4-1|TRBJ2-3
CASSLTIALARVTDTQYF
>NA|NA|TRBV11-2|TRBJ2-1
CASSLYRLVYEYFF